Listed here is a single TCR beta chain. The record originates from a study of blood T cell repertoires in COVID-19. This CDR3 region has 13 residues. The V and J ends lost 6 bases and 7 bases respectively, with 15 bases between them. TCRdb's copy holds only in-frame clones and misses some; the assay was immunoSEQ multiplex PCR. This sample yields some 200,000 clones, of which about nine tenths are seen a single time; over 3% belongs to the top ten. The sample taken for sequencing was PBMCs or T cells enriched from blood (not recorded which). This clonotype was sampled from a middle-aged woman with acute COVID-19. V usage is TRBV12-3 or TRBV12-4 and J usage is TRBJ1-2; D might be TRBD1 (5 bases). Here the CDR3 DNA reads TGTGCCAGCAGGACGGGGGGAGAAGGTGGCTACACCTTC. Protein sequence: CASRTGGEGGYTF.